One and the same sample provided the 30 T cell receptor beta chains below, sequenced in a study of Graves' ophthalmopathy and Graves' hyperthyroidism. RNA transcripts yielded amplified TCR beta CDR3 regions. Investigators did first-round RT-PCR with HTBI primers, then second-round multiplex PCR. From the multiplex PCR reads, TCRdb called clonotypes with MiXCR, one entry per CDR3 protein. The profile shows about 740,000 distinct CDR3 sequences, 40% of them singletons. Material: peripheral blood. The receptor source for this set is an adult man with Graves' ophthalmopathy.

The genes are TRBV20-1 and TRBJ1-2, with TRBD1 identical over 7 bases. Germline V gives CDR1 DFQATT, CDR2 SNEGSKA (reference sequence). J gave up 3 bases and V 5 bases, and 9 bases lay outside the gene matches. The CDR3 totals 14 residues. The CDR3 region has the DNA TGCAGTGCTGGCGGGGGAGGGGGCGACTATGGCTACACCTTC. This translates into CSAGGGGGDYGYTF.

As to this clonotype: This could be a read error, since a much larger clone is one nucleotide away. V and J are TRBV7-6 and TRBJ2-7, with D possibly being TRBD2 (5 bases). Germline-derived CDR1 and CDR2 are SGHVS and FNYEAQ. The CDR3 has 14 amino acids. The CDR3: CANSLVPEGYEQYF. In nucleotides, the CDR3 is TGTGCCAACAGCTTAGTGCCAGAGGGCTACGAGCAGTACTTC. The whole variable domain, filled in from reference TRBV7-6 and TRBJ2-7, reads GAGVSQSPRYKVTKRGQDVALRCDPISGHVSLYWYRQALGQGPEFLTYFNYEAQQDKSGLPNDRFSAERPEGSISTLTIQRTEQRDSAMYRCANSLVPEGYEQYFGPGTRLTVT.

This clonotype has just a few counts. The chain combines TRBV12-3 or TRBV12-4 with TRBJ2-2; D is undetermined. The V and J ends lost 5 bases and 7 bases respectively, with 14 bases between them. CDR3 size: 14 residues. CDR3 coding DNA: TGTGCCAGCAGTCATCGGACGCCCGACGGGGAGCTGTTTTTT. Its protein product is CASSHRTPDGELFF.

DNA for the CDR3: TGTGCCATCAGTGGTAACAGGGATCAAGAGACCCAGTACTTC. Protein: CAISGNRDQETQYF. The chain employs TRBV10-3 and TRBJ2-5, with D tentatively TRBD1 (6 bases). The CDR3 spans 14 residues. Trimming shortened V by 4 bases and J by 2 bases, and 11 bases separated the two germline ends. Germline V lookup: CDR1 ENHRY, CDR2 SYGVKD.

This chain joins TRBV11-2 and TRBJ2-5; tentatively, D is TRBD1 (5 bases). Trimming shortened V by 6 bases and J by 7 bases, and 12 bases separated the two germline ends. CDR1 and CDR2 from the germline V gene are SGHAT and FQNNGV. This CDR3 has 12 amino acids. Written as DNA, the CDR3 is TGTGCCAGCAGTTGGCGTACAGGGACCCAGTACTTC. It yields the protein CASSWRTGTQYF.

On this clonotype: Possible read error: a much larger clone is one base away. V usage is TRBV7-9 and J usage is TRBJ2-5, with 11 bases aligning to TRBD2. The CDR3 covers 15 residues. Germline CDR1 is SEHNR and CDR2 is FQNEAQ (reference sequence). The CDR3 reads CASGLAGGPKETQYF. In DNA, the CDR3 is TGTGCCAGCGGCTTAGCGGGGGGGCCGAAAGAGACCCAGTACTTC. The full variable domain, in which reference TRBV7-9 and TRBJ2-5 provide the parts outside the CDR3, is DTGVSQNPRHKITKRGQNVTFRCDPISEHNRLYWYRQTLGQGPEFLTYFQNEAQLEKSRLLSDRFSAERPKGSFSTLEIQRTEQGDSAMYLCASGLAGGPKETQYFGPGTRLLVL.

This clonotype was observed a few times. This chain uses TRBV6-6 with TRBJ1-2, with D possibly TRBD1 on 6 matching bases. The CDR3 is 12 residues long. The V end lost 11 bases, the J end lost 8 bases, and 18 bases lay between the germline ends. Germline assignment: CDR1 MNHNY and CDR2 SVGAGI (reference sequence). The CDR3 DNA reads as TGTGCCGGGGGCGGGCTTTCCCAGGGCTACACCTTC. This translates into CAGGGLSQGYTF.

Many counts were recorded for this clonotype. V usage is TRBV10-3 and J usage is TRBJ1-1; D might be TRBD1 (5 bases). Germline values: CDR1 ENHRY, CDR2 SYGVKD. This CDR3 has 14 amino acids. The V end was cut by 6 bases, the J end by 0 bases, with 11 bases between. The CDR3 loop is CAIRAGRMNTEAFF. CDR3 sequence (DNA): TGTGCCATCAGAGCGGGACGGATGAACACTGAAGCTTTCTTT.

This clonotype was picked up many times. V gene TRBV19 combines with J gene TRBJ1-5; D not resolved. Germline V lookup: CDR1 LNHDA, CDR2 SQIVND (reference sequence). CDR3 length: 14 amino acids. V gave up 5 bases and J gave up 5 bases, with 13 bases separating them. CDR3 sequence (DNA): TGTGCCAGTAGTCAGCGCAGGTTATATCAGCCCCAGCATTTT. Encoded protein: CASSQRRLYQPQHF.

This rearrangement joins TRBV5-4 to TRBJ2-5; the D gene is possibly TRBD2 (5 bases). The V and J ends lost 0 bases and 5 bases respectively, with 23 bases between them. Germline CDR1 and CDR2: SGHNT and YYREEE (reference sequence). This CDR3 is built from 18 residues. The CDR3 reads CASSLGFGESYFWETQYF. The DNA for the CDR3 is TGTGCCAGCAGCTTGGGATTCGGGGAGTCTTATTTCTGGGAGACCCAGTACTTC.

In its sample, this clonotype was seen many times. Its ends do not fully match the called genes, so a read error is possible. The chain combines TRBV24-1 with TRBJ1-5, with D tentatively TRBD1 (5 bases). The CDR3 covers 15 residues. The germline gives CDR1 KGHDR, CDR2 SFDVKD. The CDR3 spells CASSRGAQRNQPQHF. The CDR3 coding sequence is TGTGCCAGCAGTCGAGGGGCACAACGCAATCAGCCCCAGCATTTT.

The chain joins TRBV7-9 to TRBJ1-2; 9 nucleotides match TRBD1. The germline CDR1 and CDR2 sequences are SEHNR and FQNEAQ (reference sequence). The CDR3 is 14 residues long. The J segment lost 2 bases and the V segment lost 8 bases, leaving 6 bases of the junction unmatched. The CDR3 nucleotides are TGTGCCAGCGCTCCTGGGACAGGGAACTATGGCTACACCTTC. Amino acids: CASAPGTGNYGYTF.

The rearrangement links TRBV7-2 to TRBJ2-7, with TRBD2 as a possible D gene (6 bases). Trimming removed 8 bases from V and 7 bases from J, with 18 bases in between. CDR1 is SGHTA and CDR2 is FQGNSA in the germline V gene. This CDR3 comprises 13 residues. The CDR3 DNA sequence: TGTGCCAGCTCACCATACAGTGGGGGGGAGCAGTACTTC. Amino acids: CASSPYSGGEQYF.

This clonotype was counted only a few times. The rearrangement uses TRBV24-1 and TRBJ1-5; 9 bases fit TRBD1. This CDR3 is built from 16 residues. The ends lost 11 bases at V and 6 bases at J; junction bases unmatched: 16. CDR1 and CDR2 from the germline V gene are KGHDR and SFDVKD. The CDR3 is CASRDTDRGAVQPQHF. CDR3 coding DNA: TGTGCCAGCAGGGACACGGACAGGGGAGCGGTTCAGCCCCAGCATTTT.

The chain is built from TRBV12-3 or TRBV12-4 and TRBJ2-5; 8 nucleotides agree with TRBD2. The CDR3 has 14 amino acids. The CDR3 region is CASGQAGVAETQYF. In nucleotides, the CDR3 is TGTGCTAGTGGTCAAGCGGGAGTAGCGGAGACCCAGTACTTC.

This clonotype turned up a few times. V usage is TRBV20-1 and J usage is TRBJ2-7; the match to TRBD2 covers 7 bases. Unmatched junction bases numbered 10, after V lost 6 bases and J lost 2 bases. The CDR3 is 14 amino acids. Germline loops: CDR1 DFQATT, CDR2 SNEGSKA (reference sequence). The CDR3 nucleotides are TGCAGTGCCGCTCCGGGCGGGAGCCCCTACGAGCAGTACTTC. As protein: CSAAPGGSPYEQYF.

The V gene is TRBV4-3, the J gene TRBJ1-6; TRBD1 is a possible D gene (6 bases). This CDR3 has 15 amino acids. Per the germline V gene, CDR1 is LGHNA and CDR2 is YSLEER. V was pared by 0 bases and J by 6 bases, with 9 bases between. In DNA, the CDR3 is TGCGCCAGCAGCCAAGATTGGGGGCTTAATTCACCCCTCCACTTT. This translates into CASSQDWGLNSPLHF.

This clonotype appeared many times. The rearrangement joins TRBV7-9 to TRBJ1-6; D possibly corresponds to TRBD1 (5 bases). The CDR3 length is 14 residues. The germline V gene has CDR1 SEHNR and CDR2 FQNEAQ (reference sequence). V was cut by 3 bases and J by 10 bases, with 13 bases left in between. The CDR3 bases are TGTGCCAGCAGCTTCTGGGGGGGTCCCTCACCCCTCCACTTT. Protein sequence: CASSFWGGPSPLHF.

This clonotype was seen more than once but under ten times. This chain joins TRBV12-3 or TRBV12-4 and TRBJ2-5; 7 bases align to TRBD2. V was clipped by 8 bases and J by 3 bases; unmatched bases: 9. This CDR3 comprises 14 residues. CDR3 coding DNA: TGTGCCAGCGAACACACGGGGACTAAAGAGACCCAGTACTTC. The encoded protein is CASEHTGTKETQYF.

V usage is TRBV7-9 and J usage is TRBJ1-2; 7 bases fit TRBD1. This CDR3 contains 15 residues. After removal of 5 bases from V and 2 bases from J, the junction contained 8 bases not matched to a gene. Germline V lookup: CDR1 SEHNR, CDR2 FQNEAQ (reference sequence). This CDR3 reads CASSPGTARNYGYTF. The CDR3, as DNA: TGTGCCAGCAGCCCCGGGACAGCAAGAAACTATGGCTACACCTTC.

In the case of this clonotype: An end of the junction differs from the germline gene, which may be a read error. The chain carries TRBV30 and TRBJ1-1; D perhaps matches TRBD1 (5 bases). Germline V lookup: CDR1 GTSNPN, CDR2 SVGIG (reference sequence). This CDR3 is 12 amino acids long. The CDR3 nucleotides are TGTGCCTGGAGGTATGGGGCAGGCGGGTATGGATTT. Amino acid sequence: CAWRYGAGGYGF.

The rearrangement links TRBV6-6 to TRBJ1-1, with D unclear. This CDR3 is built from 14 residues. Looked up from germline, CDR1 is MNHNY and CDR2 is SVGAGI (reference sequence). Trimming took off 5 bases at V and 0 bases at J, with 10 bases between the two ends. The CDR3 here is CASSATQMNTEAFF. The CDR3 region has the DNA TGTGCCAGCAGTGCGACGCAGATGAACACTGAAGCTTTCTTT.

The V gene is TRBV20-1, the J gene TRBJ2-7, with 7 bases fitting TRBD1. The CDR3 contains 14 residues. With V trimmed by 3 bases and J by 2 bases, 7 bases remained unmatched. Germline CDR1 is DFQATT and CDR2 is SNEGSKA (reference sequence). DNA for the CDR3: TGCAGTGCTAGTTCGACGACAGGGACCTACGAGCAGTACTTC. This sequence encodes CSASSTTGTYEQYF.

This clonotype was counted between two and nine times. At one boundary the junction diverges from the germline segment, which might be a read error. CDR3 loop: CATSDRQDSTDTQYF. CDR3 DNA sequence: TGTGCCACCAGTGACAGACAGGATAGCACAGATACGCAGTATTTT. This sequence joins TRBV2 and TRBJ2-3, with D possibly being TRBD1 (6 bases). Germline V gene lookup returns CDR1 SNHLY and CDR2 FYNNEI. The CDR3 runs to 15 residues.

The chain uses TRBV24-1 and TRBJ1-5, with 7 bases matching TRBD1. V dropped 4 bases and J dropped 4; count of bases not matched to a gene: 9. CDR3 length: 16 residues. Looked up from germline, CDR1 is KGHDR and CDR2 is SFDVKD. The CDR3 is CATSDPGTALNQPQHF. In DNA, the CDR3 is TGTGCCACCAGTGACCCAGGGACAGCACTTAATCAGCCCCAGCATTTT.

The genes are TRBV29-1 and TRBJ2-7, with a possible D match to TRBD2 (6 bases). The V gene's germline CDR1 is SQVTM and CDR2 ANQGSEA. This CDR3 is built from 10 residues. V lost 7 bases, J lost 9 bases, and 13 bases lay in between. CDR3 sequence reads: CSAMEGGQYF. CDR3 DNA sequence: TGCAGCGCGATGGAGGGTGGGCAGTACTTC.

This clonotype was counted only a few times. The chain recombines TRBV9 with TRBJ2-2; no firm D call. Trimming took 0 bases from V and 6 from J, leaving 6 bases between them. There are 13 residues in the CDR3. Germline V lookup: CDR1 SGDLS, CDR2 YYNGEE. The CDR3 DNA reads TGTGCCAGCAGCGTAGGAAAATCCGGGGAGCTGTTTTTT. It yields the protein CASSVGKSGELFF.

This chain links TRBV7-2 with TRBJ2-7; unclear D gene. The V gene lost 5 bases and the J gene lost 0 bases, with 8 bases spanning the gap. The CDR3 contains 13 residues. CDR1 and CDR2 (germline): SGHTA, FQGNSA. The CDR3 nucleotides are TGTGCCAGCAGCCCGAAACTCTCCTACGAGCAGTACTTC. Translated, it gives CASSPKLSYEQYF.

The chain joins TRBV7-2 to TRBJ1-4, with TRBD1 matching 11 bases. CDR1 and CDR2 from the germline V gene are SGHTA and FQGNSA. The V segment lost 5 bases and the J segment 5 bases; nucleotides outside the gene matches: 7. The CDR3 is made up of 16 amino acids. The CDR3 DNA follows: TGTGCCAGCAGCCAATTCGGGACAGGGGGAAATGAAAAACTGTTTTTT. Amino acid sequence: CASSQFGTGGNEKLFF.

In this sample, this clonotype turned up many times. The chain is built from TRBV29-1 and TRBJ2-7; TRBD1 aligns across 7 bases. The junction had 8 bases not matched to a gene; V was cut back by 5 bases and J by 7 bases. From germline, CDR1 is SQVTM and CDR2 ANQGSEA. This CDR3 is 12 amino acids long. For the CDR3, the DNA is TGCAGCGTTCCTAGACAGGGCCGGGAGCAGTACTTC. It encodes CSVPRQGREQYF.